The entry below gives a single TCR beta chain sequence along with its context. Its specificity is not known. The sample belongs to a study of T cell responses to AZD1222 COVID-19 vaccine. The germline V gene has CDR1 LNHDA and CDR2 SQIVND (reference sequence). Trimming took off 5 bases at V and 4 bases at J, with 8 bases between the two ends. The CDR3 totals 12 residues. Sequencing was performed with immunoSEQ multiplex PCR; in TCRdb, only in-frame clones are kept and a portion is missing. The table shows fewer than 130,000 clones, with around 82% occurring only once. General study results and limits: CD4 TCRs covered the whole spike, strongest at regions 160-218 and 743-854. Most donors were white British and more were female, and clonal diversity was possibly underestimated. No day 14 peak samples; only post-peak repertoires were characterized. Only five or six AZD1222 recipients tested seropositive at baseline.

The chain is built from TRBV19 and TRBJ1-2; maybe TRBD1 (5 bases). This TCR was recovered from an adult in good health. The material sequenced was peripheral blood, taken on day 0 of AZD1222 vaccination. The CDR3 bases are TGTGCCAGTAGTTCAGGGACCTATGGCTACACCTTC. Its protein product is CASSSGTYGYTF.